This is a list of T cell receptor beta chains from one sample in a study of a mutant IDH1 vaccine in newly diagnosed glioma. The assay was immunoSEQ multiplex PCR, and TCRdb's table has in-frame clones only and misses some. The sample yields about 56,000 clones, 86% seen once. These receptors' antigens are unknown. Material: PBMCs, obtained from a glioma patient whose treatment included an IDH1 peptide vaccine. These receptor sequences come from a man in his forties with glioma. CDR3s leave out the opening cysteine and the closing phenylalanine or tryptophan.

>TRBV5-1
ASSLEGHGSTDTQY
>TRBV18
ASSSTSGRLNEQF
>TRBV13
ASSFDGLNTEAF
>TRBV10-3
AISESGSLSSYEQY
>TRBV10-3
AIRDPSGPYEQY
>TRBV25-1
ASRPQGNTEAF
>TRBV7-2
ASSSQSTYEQY
>TRBV18
ASSPLGTNSGNTIY
>TRBV4-2
ASSLGGQGKYYGYT
>TRBV19
ASSFGGDYGYT
>TRBV9
ASSPLVPGAGDTQY
>TRBV19
ASRILDGQAF
>TRBV28
ASSSNYDRSGEQY
>TRBV6-1
ASSEPTGRTEAF
>TRBV19
ASSIPQGLGEQY
>TRBV11-2
ASSPRIGTGGSYEQY
>TRBV5-1
ASSSGTGAYEQY
>TRBV11-2
ASRRRGEQY
>TRBV6-5
ASSWLRNTEAF
>TRBV7-2
ASSSRDGETQY
>TRBV14
ASSQSTGGPYEQY
>TRBV20-1
SARQSEEGF
>TRBV7-2
ASSLTSGSQNEQF
>TRBV7-2
ASSFSPMTGNQPQH
>TRBV6-5
ASSRGTHTYEQY
>TRBV10-3
ATNRGDTEAF
>TRBV7-9
ASSSPIAGVGDDNEQF
>TRBV6-5
ASSYAGTSGSHEQY
>TRBV29-1
SVAPHLVQNNEQF
>TRBV9
ASSVSGSHPYEQY
>TRBV9
ASSEGTGGNYGYT
>TRBV5-1
ASSPSAVGRETQY
>TRBV6-6
ASSYEGSGTEAF
>TRBV19
ASSRVVNEQF
>TRBV5-1
ASSLGGLGGAGTQY
>TRBV7-2
ASSLTGGQETQY
>TRBV5-1
ASSLVAGVVTGELF